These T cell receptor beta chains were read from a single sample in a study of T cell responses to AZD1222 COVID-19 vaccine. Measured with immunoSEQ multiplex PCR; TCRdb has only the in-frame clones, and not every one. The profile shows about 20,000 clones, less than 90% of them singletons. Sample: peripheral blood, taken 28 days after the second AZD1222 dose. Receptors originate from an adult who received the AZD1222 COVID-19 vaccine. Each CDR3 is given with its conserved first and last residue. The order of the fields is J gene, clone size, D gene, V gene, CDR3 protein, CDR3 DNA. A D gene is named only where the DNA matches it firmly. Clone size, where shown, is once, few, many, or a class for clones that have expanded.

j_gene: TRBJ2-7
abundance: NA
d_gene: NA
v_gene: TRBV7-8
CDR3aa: CASSPPVGQWGEQYF
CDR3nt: TGTGCCAGCAGCCCCCCGGTCGGTCAGTGGGGCGAGCAGTACTTC

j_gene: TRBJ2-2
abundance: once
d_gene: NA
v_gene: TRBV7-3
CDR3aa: CASSLTVSGELFF
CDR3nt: TGTGCCAGCAGCTTGACAGTGAGCGGGGAGCTGTTTTTT

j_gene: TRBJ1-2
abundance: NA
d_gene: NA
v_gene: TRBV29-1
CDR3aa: CSVSPRMSGGYTF
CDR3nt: TGCAGCGTGAGCCCCAGGATGAGCGGGGGCTACACCTTC

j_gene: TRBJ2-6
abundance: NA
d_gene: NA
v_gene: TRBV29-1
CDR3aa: CSVSLRAVSGANVLTF
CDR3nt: TGCAGCGTTTCCCTTAGGGCGGTGTCTGGGGCCAACGTCCTGACTTTC

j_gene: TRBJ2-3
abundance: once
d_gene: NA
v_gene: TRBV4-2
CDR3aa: CASSQEKEEASPDTQYF
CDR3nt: TGTGCCAGCAGCCAAGAGAAGGAAGAGGCCTCTCCGGATACGCAGTATTTT

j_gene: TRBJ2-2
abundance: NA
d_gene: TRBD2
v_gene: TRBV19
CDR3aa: CASRSAGVAGELFF
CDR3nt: TGTGCCAGTAGGTCCGCGGGAGTGGCCGGGGAGCTGTTTTTT

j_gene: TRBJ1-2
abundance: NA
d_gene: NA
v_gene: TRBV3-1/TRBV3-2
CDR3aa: CASSQDFQGRIYGYTF
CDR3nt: TGTGCCAGCAGCCAAGATTTCCAGGGGCGCATCTATGGCTACACCTTC

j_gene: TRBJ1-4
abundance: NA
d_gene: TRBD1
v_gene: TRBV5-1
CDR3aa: CASSLGTGASEKLFF
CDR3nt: TGCGCCAGCAGCTTGGGGACAGGGGCTTCGGAAAAACTGTTTTTT

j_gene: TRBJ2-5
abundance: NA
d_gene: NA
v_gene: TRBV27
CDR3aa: CASRPPGVARETQYF
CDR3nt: TGTGCCAGCAGACCTCCCGGGGTGGCCCGAGAGACCCAGTACTTC

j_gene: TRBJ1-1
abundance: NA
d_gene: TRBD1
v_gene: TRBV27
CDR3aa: CASSLDRGNTEAFF
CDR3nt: TGTGCCAGCAGTTTGGACAGGGGAAACACTGAAGCTTTCTTT

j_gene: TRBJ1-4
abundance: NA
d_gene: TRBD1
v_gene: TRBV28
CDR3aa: CASSLNRGLAGKLFF
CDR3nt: TGTGCCAGCAGTCTTAACAGGGGGCTCGCAGGAAAACTGTTTTTT

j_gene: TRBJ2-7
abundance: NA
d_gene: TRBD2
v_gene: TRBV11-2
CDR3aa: CASSLTSGASYEQYF
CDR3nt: TGTGCCAGCAGCTTGACTAGCGGGGCATCCTACGAGCAGTACTTC

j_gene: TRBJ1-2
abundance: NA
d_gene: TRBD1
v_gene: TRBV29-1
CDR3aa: CSVLWGQGEGYTF
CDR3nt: TGCAGCGTTCTTTGGGGGCAGGGGGAAGGCTACACCTTC

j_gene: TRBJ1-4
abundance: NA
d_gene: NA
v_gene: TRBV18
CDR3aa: CASSPNMATNEKLFF
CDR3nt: TGTGCCAGCTCACCTAACATGGCAACTAATGAAAAACTGTTTTTT

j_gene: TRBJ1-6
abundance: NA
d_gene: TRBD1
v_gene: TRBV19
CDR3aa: CASSILRDRKDSPLHF
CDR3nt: TGTGCCAGTAGTATCTTACGGGACAGGAAGGATTCACCCCTCCACTTT

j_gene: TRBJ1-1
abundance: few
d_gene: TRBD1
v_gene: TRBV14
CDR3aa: CASSPPGTGIRAFF
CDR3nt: TGTGCCAGCAGCCCCCCCGGGACAGGGATTCGAGCTTTCTTT

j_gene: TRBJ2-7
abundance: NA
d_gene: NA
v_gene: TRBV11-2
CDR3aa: CASSLGGDPSTPYEQYF
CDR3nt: TGTGCCAGCAGCTTAGGGGGGGATCCCTCAACCCCCTACGAGCAGTACTTC

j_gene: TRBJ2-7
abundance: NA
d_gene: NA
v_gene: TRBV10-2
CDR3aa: CASRSGDRLYEQYF
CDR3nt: TGCGCCAGCCGGAGCGGAGACCGCCTCTACGAGCAGTACTTC

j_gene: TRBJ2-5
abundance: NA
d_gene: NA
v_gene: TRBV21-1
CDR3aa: CASSKDDQETQYF
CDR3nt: TGTGCCAGCAGCAAAGACGACCAAGAGACCCAGTACTTC

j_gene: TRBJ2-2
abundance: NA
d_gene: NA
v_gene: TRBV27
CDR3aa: CASGSLGANTGELFF
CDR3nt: TGTGCCAGCGGGTCGCTGGGGGCGAACACCGGGGAGCTGTTTTTT

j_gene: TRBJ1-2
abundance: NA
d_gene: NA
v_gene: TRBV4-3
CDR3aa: CASSQVVSVLGNYGYTF
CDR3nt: TGCGCCAGCAGCCAAGTGGTTTCCGTCTTAGGAAACTATGGCTACACCTTC

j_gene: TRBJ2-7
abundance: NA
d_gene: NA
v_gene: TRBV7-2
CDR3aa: CASSLSVADARDEQYF
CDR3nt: TGTGCCAGCAGCCTCTCCGTGGCTGACGCTCGGGACGAGCAGTACTTC

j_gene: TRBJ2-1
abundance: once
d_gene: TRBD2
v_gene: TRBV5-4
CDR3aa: CASSLGLAGDNEQFF
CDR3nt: TGTGCCAGCAGCCTGGGACTAGCGGGAGATAATGAGCAGTTCTTC

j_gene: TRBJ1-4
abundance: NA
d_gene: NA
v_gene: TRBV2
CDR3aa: CASSRDLLEKLFF
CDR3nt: TGTGCCAGCAGCCGGGATCTCCTTGAAAAACTGTTTTTT

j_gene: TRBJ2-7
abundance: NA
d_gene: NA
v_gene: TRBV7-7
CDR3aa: CASSLSRGAYEQYF
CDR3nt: TGTGCCAGCAGCTTAAGCAGGGGTGCCTACGAGCAGTACTTC

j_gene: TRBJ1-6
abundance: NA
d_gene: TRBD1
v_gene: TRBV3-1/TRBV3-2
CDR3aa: CASGTDSYNSPLHF
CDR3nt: TGTGCCAGCGGGACAGACTCCTATAATTCACCCCTCCACTTT